Following are 10 T cell receptor beta chains from one sample sequenced in a study of lymphopenia after photon versus proton radiotherapy. Clones were read by immunoSEQ multiplex PCR, and TCRdb kept only the in-frame ones, dropping some. The sample yields about 30,000 clones, 94% seen once. Sequencing used peripheral blood, obtained from a patient treated with photon-based radiotherapy. The receptors stem from a woman between 50 and 59 years old with cholangiocarcinoma.

The V and J genes are TRBV27 and TRBJ2-1; unclear D gene. Germline V lookup: CDR1 MNHEY, CDR2 SMNVEV (reference sequence). V dropped 7 bases and J dropped 5 bases, with 12 bases sitting between them. This CDR3 is 13 amino acids long. CDR3 sequence (DNA): TGTGCCAGCACCCCACAGACTCACAATGAGCAGTTCTTC. Translating it yields CASTPQTHNEQFF.

This clone appeared once. The V gene is TRBV13, the J gene TRBJ2-7; perhaps D is TRBD1 or TRBD2 (5 bases each). V was shortened by 5 bases and J by 1 base, with 12 bases between the two germline ends. The CDR3 spans 14 residues. Per the germline V gene, CDR1 is PRHDT and CDR2 is FYEKMQ (reference sequence). CDR3 region: CASSRRDASYEQYF. The CDR3 DNA is TGTGCCAGCAGCCGCCGGGACGCTTCCTACGAGCAGTACTTC.

This clone is medium-sized. V usage is TRBV4-3 and J usage is TRBJ1-1, with a weak D call TRBD1 (6 bases). The CDR3 is made up of 18 amino acids. The V and J ends lost 1 base and 4 bases respectively, with 22 bases between them. Looked up from germline, CDR1 is LGHNA and CDR2 is YSLEER. The CDR3 protein is CASSQAQANPGTTTEAFF. The CDR3 DNA is TGCGCCAGCAGCCAAGCGCAAGCGAACCCCGGGACAACCACTGAAGCTTTCTTT.

The V call is TRBV15, the J call TRBJ1-1; a weak D match, TRBD1 (5 bases). The CDR3 has 15 residues. Germline V gene sequence: CDR1 LNHNV, CDR2 YYDKDF (reference sequence). Trimming pared 0 bases from V and 2 bases from J, leaving 10 bases between. The DNA of the CDR3 is TGTGCCACCAGCAGAGAGGTCAGGGCCAACACTGAAGCTTTCTTT. It yields the protein CATSREVRANTEAFF.

The chain has TRBV7-9 and TRBJ1-4, with TRBD1 matching over 8 bases. The germline V gene has CDR1 SEHNR and CDR2 FQNEAQ (reference sequence). J was trimmed by 7 bases and V by 5 bases; bases with no gene match: 9. The CDR3 runs to 15 residues. CDR3 DNA: TGTGCCAGCAGCCGGATTCAGGGGGCGTTTGAAAAACTGTTTTTT. Protein sequence: CASSRIQGAFEKLFF. Looking up the rest from reference TRBV7-9 and TRBJ1-4 gives the full variable domain: DTGVSQNPRHKITKRGQNVTFRCDPISEHNRLYWYRQTLGQGPEFLTYFQNEAQLEKSRLLSDRFSAERPKGSFSTLEIQRTEQGDSAMYLCASSRIQGAFEKLFFGSGTQLSVL.

The chain is built from TRBV10-3 and TRBJ1-1; 9 nucleotides agree with TRBD1. CDR1 is ENHRY, CDR2 SYGVKD, per germline. With 4 bases clipped from V and 2 bases from J, the junction kept 2 bases outside the gene matches. The CDR3 runs 14 residues. As DNA, the CDR3 is TGTGCCATCAGTGGACAGGGGGGTAACACTGAAGCTTTCTTT. Its translation is CAISGQGGNTEAFF.

The chain uses TRBV9 and TRBJ1-4; no firm D call. The V and J ends lost 0 bases and 6 bases respectively, with 3 bases between them. This CDR3 is 12 amino acids long. Germline V lookup: CDR1 SGDLS, CDR2 YYNGEE. CDR3 in DNA: TGTGCCAGCAGCGTAGAGGATGAAAAACTGTTTTTT. It translates to CASSVEDEKLFF.

This chain links TRBV19 with TRBJ2-3, with 10 bases identical to TRBD1. Germline V gene sequence: CDR1 LNHDA, CDR2 SQIVND (reference sequence). With 2 bases clipped from V and 5 bases from J, the junction kept 7 bases outside the gene matches. The CDR3 extends over 16 amino acids. CDR3 coding DNA: TGTGCCAGTAGTATATGGGACAGGGGCGGAGAAGATACGCAGTATTTT. Translation gives CASSIWDRGGEDTQYF.

This chain joins TRBV19 and TRBJ1-1; D remains unclear. CDR1 and CDR2 (germline): LNHDA, SQIVND (reference sequence). The CDR3 is 16 residues long. V gave up 5 bases and J gave up 5 bases, with 21 bases separating them. In DNA form, the CDR3 reads TGTGCCAGTAGTCCCGCGGCCGGAAGTTTGGGGACTGAAGCTTTCTTT. This sequence encodes CASSPAAGSLGTEAFF.

CDR3 DNA: TGTGCCAGCAGCTTGGGACCCGAGCAGTACTTC. It specifies CASSLGPEQYF. V gene TRBV5-4 combines with J gene TRBJ2-7; no clear D. Trimming removed 0 bases at V and 6 bases at J, with 4 bases between. Germline lookup yields CDR1 SGHNT and CDR2 YYREEE (reference sequence). The CDR3 runs 11 residues.